Shown below are 26 T cell receptor beta chains from a single sample sequenced in a study of CD8+CD57+ T cells in acquired aplastic anemia. CDR3 and TCR beta VDJ profiling relied on genomic DNA as the template. TCRdb re-analysed the reads in MiXCR, keeping a single row per CDR3 protein. The sample carries fewer than 250,000 distinct CDR3 sequences, 50% to 55% recorded once. Sequenced material: sorted CD4+, CD8+, or CD8+CD57+ T cells (not recorded which) from PBMCs. These TCRs come from a human donor in good health, serving as a control.

In this sample, this clonotype turned up a few times. CDR3 DNA: TGTGCCAGCAGCGTAGATGGGAGCGGGGGGGACAATGAGCAGTTCTTC. Translating gives CASSVDGSGGDNEQFF. V usage is TRBV13 and J usage is TRBJ2-1, with 10 bases identical to TRBD2. Trimming took 5 bases from V and 5 from J; bases not matched to a gene: 9. Germline V lookup: CDR1 PRHDT, CDR2 FYEKMQ (reference sequence). The CDR3 totals 16 residues. The full variable domain, with the rest looked up from reference TRBV13 and TRBJ2-1, is AAGVIQSPRHLIKEKRETATLKCYPIPRHDTVYWYQQGPGQDPQFLISFYEKMQSDKGSIPDRFSAQQFSDYHSELNMSSLELGDSALYFCASSVDGSGGDNEQFFGPGTRLTVL.

This clonotype has ten or more counts. The V and J genes are TRBV12-3 or TRBV12-4 and TRBJ2-1; the match to TRBD1 covers 7 bases. V gave up 4 bases and J gave up 3 bases; unmatched junction bases: 6. The CDR3 has 15 amino acids. CDR3 residues: CASSSLGQIYNEQFF. CDR3 coding DNA: TGTGCCAGCAGTTCTTTGGGACAGATCTACAATGAGCAGTTCTTC.

This clonotype was counted between two and nine times. J is TRBJ2-1 and V is TRBV7-2, with 9 bases aligning to TRBD2. The CDR3 spans 17 residues. With 5 bases clipped from V and 4 bases from J, the junction kept 12 bases outside the gene matches. CDR1 and CDR2 (germline): SGHTA, FQGNSA. The CDR3 sequence: CASSRRGGAGGYNEQFF. In DNA, the CDR3 is TGTGCCAGCAGCCGTAGGGGGGGGGCGGGGGGGTACAATGAGCAGTTCTTC.

The rearrangement links TRBV10-3 to TRBJ2-1; either TRBD1 or TRBD2 may supply D (6 bases each). The V gene lost 6 bases and the J gene lost 6 bases, with 18 bases spanning the gap. Germline V gene data show CDR1 as ENHRY and CDR2 as SYGVKD. The CDR3 loop spans 15 amino acids. CDR3 coding DNA: TGTGCCATCAGGCCGGGACTGGGGGCCAGCAATGAGCAGTTCTTC. Protein: CAIRPGLGASNEQFF.

The chain links TRBV7-7 to TRBJ1-5, with 7 bases aligning to TRBD1. The CDR3 has 12 residues. Looked up from germline, CDR1 is SSHAT and CDR2 is FNYEAQ (reference sequence). This CDR3 is CATRGLQETQHF. The CDR3 DNA is TGTGCTACCAGGGGGTTACAAGAGACCCAGCATTTT.

V usage is TRBV7-2 and J usage is TRBJ2-5; 7 bases line up with TRBD2. V lost 0 bases to trimming and J lost 5 bases; unmatched junction nucleotides: 6. This CDR3 comprises 15 residues. The germline V gene encodes CDR1 SGHTA and CDR2 FQGNSA. CDR3 in DNA: TGTGCCAGCAGCTTAGCCCTGGGGGGGAGGGAGACCCAGTACTTC. This encodes CASSLALGGRETQYF.

This clonotype was seen repeatedly, ten times or more. The gene calls are TRBV4-3 and TRBJ1-3; no clear D gene. The CDR3 has 17 residues. The V gene lost 4 bases and the J gene lost 3 bases, with 19 bases spanning the gap. Germline assignment: CDR1 LGHNA and CDR2 YSLEER. The CDR3 protein is CASSPSILGSFGNTIYF. CDR3 in DNA: TGCGCCAGCAGCCCCTCCATTTTAGGAAGTTTTGGAAACACCATATATTTT.

This clonotype was found many times. The genes are TRBV10-3 and TRBJ2-2, with unresolved D. The germline V and J ends were trimmed by 10 bases and 7 bases, with 13 bases remaining between them. The CDR3 is 12 residues long. The germline V gene has CDR1 ENHRY and CDR2 SYGVKD. The CDR3: CASAVSGGELFF. CDR3 coding DNA: TGTGCCAGCGCAGTGAGTGGCGGGGAGCTGTTTTTT.

Worth noting for this clonotype: Compared with germline, one end of the junction differs, possibly owing to a read error. The chain links TRBV29-1 to TRBJ1-1; weak D call: TRBD1 (6 bases). The CDR3 covers 15 residues. CDR1 and CDR2 (germline): SQVTM, ANQGSEA. The CDR3 DNA is TGTAGCGTTGAGAGACAGGCGCCGTCGGGCACTGAAGCTTTCTTT. This translates into CSVERQAPSGTEAFF.

The V and J genes are TRBV5-6 and TRBJ2-2; TRBD2 agrees at 7 bases. J lost 1 base, V lost 4 bases, and 7 bases had no gene match. This CDR3 is 16 amino acids long. The germline CDR1 and CDR2 sequences are SGHDT and YYEEEE. The CDR3 coding sequence is TGTGCCAGCAGCCCCCCATCGGGGGGGAACACCGGGGAGCTGTTTTTT. Translation gives CASSPPSGGNTGELFF.

This clonotype was seen many times. The gene calls are TRBV20-1 and TRBJ2-3; the match to TRBD2 covers 8 bases. The CDR3 is 14 amino acids. The J segment lost 4 bases and the V segment lost 0 bases, leaving 3 bases of the junction unmatched. Germline V CDR1 and CDR2: DFQATT, SNEGSKA (reference sequence). The CDR3 is CSARDSSGSDTQYF. The CDR3 nucleotides read TGCAGTGCTAGAGATTCTAGCGGGTCAGATACGCAGTATTTT.

The sample holds many counts of this clonotype. The rearrangement uses TRBV14 and TRBJ1-2; D is ambiguous. The CDR3 has 15 amino acids. V was shortened by 0 bases and J by 4 bases, with 12 bases between the two germline ends. Germline V gene sequence: CDR1 SGHDN, CDR2 FVKESK. The CDR3 DNA reads TGTGCCAGCAGCCAAGATTGGGCGGATAGCTATGGCTACACCTTC. Residues: CASSQDWADSYGYTF.

This clonotype was seen many times. The V and J genes are TRBV20-1 and TRBJ1-3; maybe TRBD1 (6 bases). CDR3 length equals 15 residues. Germline assignment: CDR1 DFQATT and CDR2 SNEGSKA (reference sequence). V lost 6 bases and J 0 bases, leaving 15 bases between the germline ends. This chain's CDR3 is CSAFKGGGSGNTIYF. In DNA, the CDR3 is TGCAGTGCCTTTAAGGGAGGGGGCTCTGGAAACACCATATATTTT.

This clonotype has ten or more counts. The chain recombines TRBV20-1 with TRBJ2-3, with D perhaps matching TRBD2 (6 bases). Trimming took 7 bases from V and 3 from J, leaving 11 bases between them. Germline V lookup: CDR1 DFQATT, CDR2 SNEGSKA (reference sequence). The CDR3 loop spans 12 amino acids. The CDR3 nucleotides are TGCAGTGGGTTCGGGGGAACAGATACGCAGTATTTT. Translated: CSGFGGTDTQYF.

The CDR3 DNA reads TGTGCCAGCATAGCGGGGGGGCTAGATACGCAGTATTTT. It yields the protein CASIAGGLDTQYF. The rearrangement links TRBV25-1 to TRBJ2-3; TRBD2 matches at 11 bases. Per the germline V gene, CDR1 is MGHDK and CDR2 is SYGVNS. The CDR3 consists of 13 residues. V gave up 7 bases and J gave up 5 bases; unmatched junction bases: 2.

A word on this clonotype: This may be a read error: a much more frequent sequence differs by one nucleotide. V is TRBV20-1 and J is TRBJ2-5; 8 positions agree with TRBD2. Looked up from germline, CDR1 is DFQATT and CDR2 is SNEGSKA (reference sequence). The CDR3 has 16 amino acids. Here the CDR3 DNA reads TGCAGTGCTAGAGAGGGTAGCGGGGCCTCTTGGGAGACCCAGTGCTTC. It codes for CSAREGSGASWETQCF.

The rearrangement links TRBV7-2 to TRBJ1-4; 9 nucleotides line up with TRBD1. CDR3 length: 14 amino acids. With 1 base clipped from V and 8 bases from J, the junction kept 2 bases outside the gene matches. Germline V gene data show CDR1 as SGHTA and CDR2 as FQGNSA. This CDR3 is CASSLGTGAEKLFF. For the CDR3, the DNA is TGTGCCAGCAGCTTAGGGACAGGGGCCGAAAAACTGTTTTTT.

This clonotype was seen a few times. The chain combines TRBV7-8 with TRBJ2-7; D possibly corresponds to TRBD1 (6 bases). With 1 base removed from V and 6 bases from J, the gap between germline ends came to 10 bases. Looked up from germline, CDR1 is SGHVS and CDR2 is FQNEAQ. The CDR3 sequence is 13 residues long. The CDR3 protein is CASSLVGRGEQYF. Here the CDR3 DNA reads TGTGCCAGCAGCTTAGTGGGCAGGGGCGAGCAGTACTTC.

The chain has TRBV5-8 and TRBJ2-5; maybe TRBD2 (5 bases). Germline CDR1 reads SGHTS; CDR2 reads YDEGEE. The CDR3 length is 17 residues. V was trimmed by 0 bases and J by 0 bases, leaving 15 bases between them. CDR3 nucleotide sequence: TGTGCCAGCAGCTTGGTATTGACGACGGGGTACCAAGAGACCCAGTACTTC. Its protein product is CASSLVLTTGYQETQYF.

V is TRBV5-1 and J is TRBJ1-1; a weak D match, TRBD1 (6 bases). The CDR3 totals 14 residues. V lost 4 bases to trimming and J lost 4 bases, with 14 bases between them. The germline V gene has CDR1 SGHRS and CDR2 YFSETQ. CDR3 loop: CASSQTGASTEAFF. The CDR3 region has the DNA TGCGCCAGCAGCCAGACGGGGGCGAGCACTGAAGCTTTCTTT.

The rearrangement joins TRBV20-1 to TRBJ2-3; 11 nucleotides align to TRBD2. CDR1 DFQATT and CDR2 SNEGSKA come from the germline V gene (reference sequence). With V trimmed by 3 bases and J by 4 bases, 3 bases remained unmatched. The CDR3 is 14 amino acids. The CDR3 here is CSARTSGVADTQYF. The CDR3 DNA is TGCAGTGCTAGGACTAGCGGGGTGGCAGATACGCAGTATTTT.

This clonotype was seen ten or more times. The genes are TRBV9 and TRBJ2-6, with D tentatively TRBD1 (5 bases). Trimming removed 4 bases from V and 1 base from J, with 12 bases in between. This CDR3 spans 16 amino acids. In germline, CDR1 is SGDLS, CDR2 YYNGEE. CDR3 DNA sequence: TGTGCCAGCAGCCCACACGACAGTTCTGGGGCCAACGTCCTGACTTTC. It translates to CASSPHDSSGANVLTF.

The V and J genes are TRBV25-1 and TRBJ1-4; D remains ambiguous. Trimming shortened V by 4 bases and J by 7 bases, and 4 bases separated the two germline ends. CDR3 size: 11 residues. Germline values: CDR1 MGHDK, CDR2 SYGVNS. This CDR3 reads CASSAVEKLFF. Here the CDR3 DNA reads TGTGCCAGCAGTGCCGTTGAAAAACTGTTTTTT.

This chain uses TRBV7-2 with TRBJ2-2, with 7 bases identical to TRBD1. The V segment lost 5 bases and the J segment 3 bases; nucleotides outside the gene matches: 12. The CDR3 totals 17 residues. The germline V gene has CDR1 SGHTA and CDR2 FQGNSA. The CDR3 sequence: CASSPYRYRGDTGELFF. The CDR3 coding sequence is TGTGCCAGCAGCCCCTACAGGTACAGGGGTGACACCGGGGAGCTGTTTTTT.

In its sample, this clonotype was seen many times. The chain recombines TRBV6-6 with TRBJ2-1; 9 nucleotides agree with TRBD1. This CDR3 comprises 16 residues. V shed 6 bases and J 0 bases; nucleotides not matched to a gene: 6. Per germline, CDR1 MNHNY and CDR2 SVGAGI (reference sequence). Here the CDR3 reads CASSTGTGLSYNEQFF. The DNA of the CDR3 is TGTGCCAGCAGCACGGGGACAGGGCTCTCCTACAATGAGCAGTTCTTC.

V is TRBV24-1 and J is TRBJ2-5; D is possibly TRBD2 (5 bases). Germline CDR1 KGHDR, CDR2 SFDVKD. The V gene lost 4 bases and the J gene lost 2 bases, with 13 bases spanning the gap. The CDR3 length is 15 residues. The CDR3 DNA reads TGTGCCACCAGTGAACGTGAGCGGTCGCAAGAGACCCAGTACTTC. It translates to CATSERERSQETQYF.